The rows below give T cell receptor beta chains drawn from one sample of a study of blood T cell repertoires in COVID-19. Using immunoSEQ multiplex PCR, the repertoire was profiled, and TCRdb retains in-frame clones only, with some absent. Among approximately 150,000 clones listed, around 80% were seen once. The sample consisted of PBMCs or T cells enriched from blood (not recorded which). These receptors were collected from a man between 65 and 79 years old who had been exposed to COVID-19. The CDR3 runs from the conserved cysteine through the conserved F or W. D genes are given only for firm matches. A row's size may be missing; if present it is once, few, many or a size class.

j_call clone_size v_call d_call cdr3_nt cdr3_aa
TRBJ2-1 . TRBV2 TRBD2 TGTGCCAGCAGTGGACTAGCGGCCTACAATGAGCAGTTCTTC CASSGLAAYNEQFF
TRBJ2-2 . TRBV9 . TGTGCCAGCAGCCTCAGGAACCTTAACACCGGGGAGCTGTTTTTT CASSLRNLNTGELFF
TRBJ2-3 once TRBV9 TRBD2 TGTGCCAGCAGCGTAGGCGGTAGCGGGGTCAGAACAGATACGCAGTATTTT CASSVGGSGVRTDTQYF
TRBJ2-3 . TRBV2 . TGTGCCAGCAGTGAAGGTAGCCGAAAAGATACGCAGTATTTT CASSEGSRKDTQYF
TRBJ1-2 . TRBV7-2 . TGTGCCAGCAGCTTAAAGGGGAACTATGGCTACACCTTC CASSLKGNYGYTF
TRBJ2-1 . TRBV25-1 TRBD1 TGTGCCAGCAGTTTCCTTCCGGGACAGGGGGTAAATGAGCAGTTCTTC CASSFLPGQGVNEQFF
TRBJ1-3 . TRBV7-9 . TGTGCCAGCAGCTTACGAAAGATGACATCCTCTGGAAACACCATATATTTT CASSLRKMTSSGNTIYF
TRBJ1-2 . TRBV10-1 . TGCGCCAGCAGACCTAAAGTACATGGCTACACCTTC CASRPKVHGYTF
TRBJ1-5 . TRBV28 . TGTGCCAGCAGTTTAGTACAGGGCAATCAGCCCCAGCATTTT CASSLVQGNQPQHF
TRBJ1-5 . TRBV18 . TGTGCCAGCTCACCAGCTGGGGAGCAGCCCCAGCATTTT CASSPAGEQPQHF
TRBJ1-5 . TRBV21-1 . TGTGCCAGCTCAAGGGGAAGCTTCAATCAGCCCCAGCATTTT CASSRGSFNQPQHF
TRBJ2-5 . TRBV5-4 . TGTGCCAGCAGTCGGGGGTACCAAGAGACCCAGTACTTC CASSRGYQETQYF
TRBJ1-2 . TRBV19 . TGTGCCAGTAGTTCCGGGAATGGTGGCTACACCTTC CASSSGNGGYTF
TRBJ2-7 . TRBV7-9 TRBD2 TGTGCCAGCAGCTCAACTAGCGGGGCCTACGAGCAGTACTTC CASSSTSGAYEQYF
TRBJ1-1 . TRBV11-2 . TGTGCCAGCAGCTTAGCTGGGGCCCGTGAAGCTTTCTTT CASSLAGAREAFF
TRBJ2-1 . TRBV3-1/TRBV3-2 TRBD2 TGTGCCAGCAGCCAACTAAACCGACTAGCGGGAGGCGATTACAATGAGCAGTTCTTC CASSQLNRLAGGDYNEQFF
TRBJ1-5 . TRBV5-5 TRBD1 TGTGCCAGCAGCCACGGGACAGGGGGCCTCGCCAATCAGCCCCAGCATTTT CASSHGTGGLANQPQHF
TRBJ1-5 . TRBV19 . TGTGCCAGTAGTACACAGGGTTTCAATCAGCCCCAGCATTTT CASSTQGFNQPQHF
TRBJ2-7 . TRBV5-6 TRBD1 TGTGCCAGCAGCTGGAGGCTGACAGGGAGTCTCAACGAGCAGTACTTC CASSWRLTGSLNEQYF
TRBJ2-2 . TRBV3-1/TRBV3-2 . TGTGCCAGCAGCCAATGGGGGGCCGGGGAGCTGTTTTTT CASSQWGAGELFF
TRBJ1-2 . TRBV5-1 . TGCGCCAGCAGCTTGGCACAGGGTAACAATGGCTACACCTTC CASSLAQGNNGYTF
TRBJ2-1 . TRBV5-6 TRBD1 TGTGCCAGCAGCTTCATGAGGACAGGGTTTTGGAACAATGAGCAGTTCTTC CASSFMRTGFWNNEQFF